The rows below give T cell receptor beta chains drawn from one sample of a study of blood T cell repertoires in COVID-19. Clones were read by immunoSEQ multiplex PCR, and TCRdb kept only the in-frame ones, dropping some. The sample lists approximately 250,000 clones; approximately 85% were seen once. Sequenced sample: peripheral blood. These receptors all come from a woman older than 75 with COVID-19, enrolled during active disease. Both conserved end residues are part of each CDR3.

j_call | v_call | cdr3_aa
TRBJ2-1 | TRBV4-1 | CASSQGANSYNEQFF
TRBJ1-5 | TRBV5-1 | CASSLGLDQPQHF
TRBJ1-6 | TRBV13 | CASSERRGGSPLHF
TRBJ2-1 | TRBV5-4 | CASSPGSPEQFF
TRBJ1-1 | TRBV6-5 | CASSPPRGEAFF
TRBJ1-5 | TRBV28 | CASSSPQGSVGQPQHF
TRBJ1-5 | TRBV10-1 | CASTVDRESLLNQPQHF
TRBJ1-2 | TRBV6-5 | CASSPLRTEYGYTF
TRBJ1-1 | TRBV12-3/TRBV12-4 | CASSPGVHRAFF
TRBJ1-2 | TRBV7-2 | CASSASGYDYGYTF
TRBJ2-1 | TRBV6-2/TRBV6-3 | CASSYSRASGGYPDEQFF
TRBJ1-1 | TRBV25-1 | CASSGPTGPTGEAFF
TRBJ1-2 | TRBV7-2 | CASSLGQGGNYGYTF
TRBJ1-3 | TRBV19 | CASSTPRTSGNTIYF
TRBJ1-6 | TRBV18 | CASSPRTGDHNSPLHF
TRBJ1-1 | TRBV19 | CASSTTGSGNTEAFF
TRBJ1-2 | TRBV6-5 | CASMDSYGYTF
TRBJ1-5 | TRBV18 | CASSGQSNQPQHF
TRBJ2-1 | TRBV11-2 | CASSLRQEDFYNEQFF
TRBJ1-2 | TRBV19 | CASSSGQGRNGYTF
TRBJ2-5 | TRBV29-1 | CSGGAVQETQYF
TRBJ2-1 | TRBV11-3 | CASSVYGTSSYNEQFF
TRBJ2-3 | TRBV21-1 | CASSGQVLTSTDTQYF
TRBJ1-2 | TRBV3-1/TRBV3-2 | CASRVANYGYTF
TRBJ1-2 | TRBV3-1/TRBV3-2 | CASSLGGTANYGYTF
TRBJ1-1 | TRBV29-1 | CSAGSPEAFF
TRBJ2-3 | TRBV29-1 | CSGLAGGTGTQYF
TRBJ1-5 | TRBV2 | CASSESAGLGGPQHF
TRBJ2-2 | TRBV5-4 | CASSRRVTGELFF
TRBJ2-2 | TRBV3-1/TRBV3-2 | CASSQDLADGELFF
TRBJ1-1 | TRBV6-5 | CASSQGGTEAFF
TRBJ2-3 | TRBV6-2/TRBV6-3 | CASSYSLAGETFTDTQYF
TRBJ1-1 | TRBV6-6 | CASSPQPNTEAFF
TRBJ1-3 | TRBV6-2/TRBV6-3 | CASSSNDRSGNTIYF
TRBJ2-4 | TRBV7-2 | CASSPTGGGNIQYF
TRBJ2-2 | TRBV5-6 | CASSLFSTGSTGELFF
TRBJ2-1 | TRBV19 | CASTLGLAEYNEQFF
TRBJ2-2 | TRBV27 | CASSLSGALAGRLFF
TRBJ1-4 | TRBV5-4 | CASSSKGQINEKLFF
TRBJ2-2 | TRBV4-2 | CATEYGLAGAPGTGELFF
TRBJ2-1 | TRBV19 | CASSMTAGTSYNEQFF
TRBJ1-1 | TRBV28 | CASSPGQGVMNTEAFF
TRBJ2-3 | TRBV7-8 | CASSQTHGGESDTQYF
TRBJ2-3 | TRBV5-8 | CASSSLWGAGTDTQYF
TRBJ1-1 | TRBV12-3/TRBV12-4 | CASTGTSDTEAFF
TRBJ1-5 | TRBV3-1/TRBV3-2 | CASSQSGGRSNQPQHF
TRBJ2-5 | TRBV5-4 | CASSSRTSGGSETQYF
TRBJ1-6 | TRBV9 | CASSPGTGGSYNSPLHF
TRBJ1-5 | TRBV19 | CASSSGRLRSNQPQHF
TRBJ1-1 | TRBV5-1 | CASSLNSPQGVAFF
TRBJ2-1 | TRBV7-9 | CASSLASGGKEQFF
TRBJ2-7 | TRBV6-2/TRBV6-3 | CASSSGDRSYEQYF